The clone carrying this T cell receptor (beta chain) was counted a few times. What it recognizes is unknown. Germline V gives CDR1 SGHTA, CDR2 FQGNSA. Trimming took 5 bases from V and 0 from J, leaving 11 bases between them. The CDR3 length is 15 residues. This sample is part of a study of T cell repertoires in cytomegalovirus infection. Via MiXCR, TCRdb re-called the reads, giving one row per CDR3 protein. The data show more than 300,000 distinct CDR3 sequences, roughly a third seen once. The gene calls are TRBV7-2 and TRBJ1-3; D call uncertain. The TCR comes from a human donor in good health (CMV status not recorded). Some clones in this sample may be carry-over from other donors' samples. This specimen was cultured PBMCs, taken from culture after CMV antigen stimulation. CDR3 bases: TGTGCCAGCAGCCCCCTGACTAGCTCTGGAAACACCATATATTTT. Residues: CASSPLTSSGNTIYF. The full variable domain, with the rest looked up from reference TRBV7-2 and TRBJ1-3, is GAGVSQSPSNKVTEKGKDVELRCDPISGHTALYWYRQSLGQGLEFLIYFQGNSAPDKSGLPSDRFSAERTGGSVSTLTIQRTQQEDSAVYLCASSPLTSSGNTIYFGEGSWLTVV.